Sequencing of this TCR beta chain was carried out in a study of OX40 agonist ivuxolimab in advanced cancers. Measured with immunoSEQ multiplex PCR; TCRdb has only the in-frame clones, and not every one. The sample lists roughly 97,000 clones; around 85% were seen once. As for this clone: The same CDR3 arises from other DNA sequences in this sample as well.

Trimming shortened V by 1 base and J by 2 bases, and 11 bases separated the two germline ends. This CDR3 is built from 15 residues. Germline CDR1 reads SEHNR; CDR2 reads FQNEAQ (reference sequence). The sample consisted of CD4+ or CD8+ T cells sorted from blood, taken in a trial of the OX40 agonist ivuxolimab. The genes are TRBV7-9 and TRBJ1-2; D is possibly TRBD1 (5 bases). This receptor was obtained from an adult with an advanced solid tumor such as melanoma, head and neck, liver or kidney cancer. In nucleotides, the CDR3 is TGTGCCAGCAGCTTAGTTGGGGACCTGAACTATGGCTACACCTTC. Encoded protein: CASSLVGDLNYGYTF.